These 18 T cell receptor beta chains came from one sample sequenced in a study of T cell responses to AZD1222 COVID-19 vaccine. Here immunoSEQ multiplex PCR was the method, and the copy in TCRdb shows in-frame clones only, minus some. The sample lists roughly 130,000 clones; just over 85% were seen once. The source was peripheral blood, collected on day 0 of AZD1222 vaccination. These receptors were collected from an adult in good health.

The rearrangement links TRBV6-5 to TRBJ1-5, with 10 positions matching TRBD1. Per germline, CDR1 MNHEY and CDR2 SVGAGI. The CDR3 is 15 residues long. Trimming took 6 bases from V and 7 from J; bases not matched to a gene: 9. Here the CDR3 reads CASRPDRGRGQPQHF. DNA of the CDR3: TGTGCCAGCAGACCCGACAGGGGGCGCGGACAGCCCCAGCATTTT.

The gene calls are TRBV4-2 and TRBJ2-1; 9 nucleotides match TRBD1. V was pared by 1 base and J by 7 bases, with 8 bases of the junction left unmatched. Germline CDR1 and CDR2: LGHNA and YNFKEQ. The CDR3 consists of 16 residues. The CDR3: CASSQVTPGQGNEQFF. Here the CDR3 DNA reads TGTGCCAGCAGCCAAGTAACCCCAGGACAGGGGAATGAGCAGTTCTTC.

The V and J genes are TRBV10-2 and TRBJ2-3, with D perhaps being TRBD1 or TRBD2 (5 bases each). V shed 7 bases and J shed 6 bases, with 26 bases lying between them. Germline values: CDR1 WSHSY, CDR2 SAAADI. CDR3 length: 17 residues. The CDR3 nucleotides read TGCGCCAGCAAGGGGAGCCGGCCGGGACCCACACACGATACGCAGTATTTT. Its translation: CASKGSRPGPTHDTQYF.

This sequence joins TRBV19 and TRBJ2-5, with TRBD1 matching 8 bases. The CDR3 extends over 19 amino acids. The germline gives CDR1 LNHDA, CDR2 SQIVND (reference sequence). The V segment lost 3 bases and the J segment 2 bases; nucleotides outside the gene matches: 17. The CDR3: CASSIQIRGPPEVQETQYF. The CDR3 DNA follows: TGTGCCAGTAGTATCCAAATCAGGGGGCCGCCCGAAGTACAAGAGACCCAGTACTTC.

This sequence joins TRBV5-1 and TRBJ2-7; tentatively, D is TRBD1 (6 bases). V was clipped by 4 bases and J by 4 bases, with 27 bases between them. Germline-derived CDR1 and CDR2 are SGHRS and YFSETQ. The length of the CDR3 is 18 residues. CDR3: CASSQALTYRAGAYEQYF. The CDR3 DNA reads TGCGCCAGCAGCCAAGCCTTAACCTACAGGGCCGGGGCATACGAGCAGTACTTC.

This chain joins TRBV7-8 and TRBJ1-5; D gene unclear. Germline V lookup: CDR1 SGHVS, CDR2 FQNEAQ. V shed 1 base and J shed 6 bases, with 13 bases lying between them. The CDR3 sequence is 15 residues long. CDR3 nucleotides: TGTGCCAGCAGCTTAGGGGAGGGTACGTCTCAGCCCCAGCATTTT. This codes for CASSLGEGTSQPQHF.

This clone was recorded only once. CDR3 in amino acids: CASKGASEEQYF. CDR3 sequence (DNA): TGTGCCAGCAAAGGAGCTAGCGAAGAGCAGTACTTC. The chain employs TRBV2 and TRBJ2-7; maybe TRBD2 (6 bases). The CDR3 has 12 amino acids. With 7 bases removed from V and 7 bases from J, the gap between germline ends came to 14 bases. Germline V CDR1 and CDR2: SNHLY, FYNNEI.

The CDR3 bases are TGTGCCAGCTCACCACGGGGACAGGGGGGTTCCGAGCAGTACTTC. Its translation: CASSPRGQGGSEQYF. The chain employs TRBV18 and TRBJ2-7; 11 nucleotides align to TRBD1. Per the germline V gene, CDR1 is KGHSH and CDR2 is LQKENI. There are 15 residues in the CDR3. The trim removed 1 base at V and 6 bases at J, leaving 5 bases unmatched.

The V call is TRBV11-2, the J call TRBJ1-1; possibly TRBD1 for D (5 bases). The V gene lost 0 bases and the J gene lost 3 bases, with 11 bases spanning the gap. CDR1 and CDR2 from the germline V gene are SGHAT and FQNNGV. The CDR3 has 15 amino acids. The CDR3 DNA sequence: TGTGCCAGCAGCTTAGAAGTCGACAGCTACACTGAAGCTTTCTTT. Its protein product is CASSLEVDSYTEAFF.

This clone was seen a handful of times. V usage is TRBV11-2 and J usage is TRBJ1-6; 7 nucleotides match TRBD1. V dropped 1 base and J dropped 8; count of bases not matched to a gene: 8. The CDR3 consists of 16 residues. CDR1 is SGHAT, CDR2 FQNNGV, per germline. In DNA form, the CDR3 reads TGTGCCAGCAGCTTAGTGGCCCCCAGGGGGGATTCACCCCTCCACTTT. Translated, it gives CASSLVAPRGDSPLHF.

CDR3 nucleotides: TGTGCCAGCAGCTTCGAGGGGGGGTTGCAGACCCAGTACTTC. Protein product: CASSFEGGLQTQYF. This chain links TRBV7-2 with TRBJ2-5, with D tentatively TRBD2 (7 bases). The CDR3 consists of 14 residues. CDR1 is SGHTA and CDR2 is FQGNSA in the germline V gene. V lost 3 bases, J lost 6 bases, and 14 bases lay in between.

The CDR3 here is CASSPTRGQGRYEQYF. The CDR3 DNA is TGTGCCAGCAGTCCTACCCGGGGACAGGGTAGGTACGAGCAGTACTTC. The gene calls are TRBV27 and TRBJ2-7; 9 bases are a match to TRBD1. The CDR3 has 16 residues. Germline V gene data show CDR1 as MNHEY and CDR2 as SMNVEV (reference sequence). The V segment lost 5 bases and the J segment 4 bases; nucleotides outside the gene matches: 12.

This rearrangement joins TRBV6-4 to TRBJ1-5; D gene uncertain. This CDR3 comprises 13 residues. Germline CDR1 is MRHNA and CDR2 is SNTAGT. V lost 4 bases and J lost 3, with 7 bases in between. The CDR3 DNA sequence: TGTGCCAGCAGTGCCGAATACAATCAGCCCCAGCATTTT. Its protein is CASSAEYNQPQHF.

The V gene is TRBV28, the J gene TRBJ1-2, with D unresolved. Germline lookup yields CDR1 MDHEN and CDR2 SYDVKM. Trimming left V 1 base short and J 1 base short, with 7 bases between. This CDR3 region has 14 residues. CDR3 region: CASSLSGVNYGYTF. DNA for the CDR3: TGTGCCAGCAGTTTATCAGGCGTTAACTATGGCTACACCTTC.

The rearrangement links TRBV5-1 to TRBJ2-5; 8 nucleotides match TRBD1. Germline lookup yields CDR1 SGHRS and CDR2 YFSETQ. This CDR3 contains 12 residues. V lost 8 bases to trimming and J lost 4 bases; unmatched junction nucleotides: 4. This chain's CDR3 is CASRTGIETQYF. For the CDR3, the DNA is TGCGCCAGTCGGACAGGGATAGAGACCCAGTACTTC.

V is TRBV5-1 and J is TRBJ2-5, with 9 bases that match TRBD1. The CDR3 extends over 15 amino acids. V lost 4 bases, J lost 2 bases, and 6 bases stayed unmatched. The germline V gene has CDR1 SGHRS and CDR2 YFSETQ. This CDR3 reads CASSRTGGAQETQYF. The CDR3 DNA follows: TGCGCCAGCAGCCGCACAGGGGGCGCACAAGAGACCCAGTACTTC.

The chain carries TRBV10-3 and TRBJ1-2; D is possibly TRBD1 (5 bases). CDR3 length: 12 residues. V was pared by 8 bases and J by 5 bases, with 12 bases between. CDR1 ENHRY and CDR2 SYGVKD come from the germline V gene. CDR3 sequence (DNA): TGTGCCATCGGAACAGGACAATATGGCTACACCTTC. It is translated as CAIGTGQYGYTF.

This rearrangement joins TRBV6-5 to TRBJ2-3, with 12 bases matching TRBD1. This CDR3 is built from 15 residues. V shed 6 bases, J shed 4 bases, and the junction held 5 bases outside the gene matches. Germline loops: CDR1 MNHEY, CDR2 SVGAGI. CDR3 DNA: TGTGCCAGCAGACCGGGACAGGGGGCATCAGATACGCAGTATTTT. Its protein is CASRPGQGASDTQYF.